This TCR beta chain was found in a study of CD8+ T cells in alopecia areata. The treatment denotes: oral pan-JAK inhibitor, 5-10 mg twice daily. RNA was extracted and reverse transcribed into cDNA as the sequencing template. Data came from immunoSEQ multiplex PCR; TCRdb stores just in-frame clones and leaves some out. This repertoire shows about 210,000 clones, more than 55% found once; its top ten account for 0.95% to 1.5%. Trimming took off 5 bases at V and 12 bases at J, with 8 bases between the two ends. Germline CDR1 is LNHDA and CDR2 is SQIVND (reference sequence). The CDR3 runs 11 residues. Sequences were derived from CD4+ T cells sorted from blood, sampled around week 44, from a patient treated with tofacitinib. The receptor was isolated from a human donor with alopecia areata. The V call is TRBV19, the J call TRBJ2-6; perhaps TRBD2 as D (6 bases). CDR3 nucleotide sequence: TGTGCCAGTAGTTCGCGGGGCGTCCTGACTTTC. Its translation: CASSSRGVLTF.